This paragraph covers one TCR beta chain sequence. Antigen unknown. The data derive from a study of blood T cells in healthy people across ages. About the research overall: Template-switching capture recovered about one barcoded beta molecule per two T cells.

General study points: Among long-lived donors, naive CD4+ cells were more numerous and diversity higher than in aged donors. Percentage of naive T cells showed a strong correlation with TCR beta diversity.

A second about 7 to 12 cycle PCR used barcoded and J-beta primers. TCRdb processed the 5' RACE reads anew with MiXCR; each CDR3 protein has one entry. This sample has hundreds of thousands of distinct CDR3 sequences, with about 30% found just once. Total RNA extraction produced at least 5 micrograms (per sample) for the study. The CDR3 covers 16 residues. Germline V gene lookup returns CDR1 KGHSH and CDR2 LQKENI. Trimming left V 3 bases short and J 0 bases short, with 14 bases between. The sample consisted of blood. The V and J genes are TRBV18 and TRBJ1-2, with TRBD1 as a possible D gene (6 bases). The sequence was obtained from a woman of 80 years or more in good health. In DNA form, the CDR3 reads TGTGCCAGCTCACCGGAGACAGGATCAGCTAACTATGGCTACACCTTC. It yields the protein CASSPETGSANYGYTF.